The clone carrying this T cell receptor (beta chain) showed up many times. This specimen belongs to a study of T cells after yellow fever vaccination. Study results and limitations: There was a small share of clonotypes that showed up in both the CD4 and CD8 compartments. FACS-sorted repertoires could harbor abundant contaminating bulk-population clonotypes. Primary-vaccination clones mostly resurfaced post-booster (about 95% CD4, approximately 90% CD8).

Making TCR cDNA involved 5'RACE template switching, which added UMIs and a universal primer site. TCRdb reanalysed the 5' RACE reads using MiXCR and keeps one entry per CDR3 protein. The sample contains 45,000 to 60,000 distinct CDR3 sequences, 5.5% to 6% of which appear only once. This CDR3 contains 13 residues. V lost 3 bases to trimming and J lost 3 bases, with 9 bases between them. In germline, CDR1 is KGHSH, CDR2 LQKENI. This TCR was sampled from a man aged 18 to 30 who received the YFV17D yellow fever vaccine. The starting material was PBMCs, either bulk or a sorted T-cell subset (CD4+, CD8+, memory, or dextramer-sorted; not recorded which), obtained on the day of the yellow fever booster vaccination. The rearrangement joins TRBV18 to TRBJ2-7; D gene unclear. The DNA for the CDR3 is TGTGCCAGCTCACCTGGCATCGGCTACGAGCAGTACGTC. This sequence encodes CASSPGIGYEQYV.